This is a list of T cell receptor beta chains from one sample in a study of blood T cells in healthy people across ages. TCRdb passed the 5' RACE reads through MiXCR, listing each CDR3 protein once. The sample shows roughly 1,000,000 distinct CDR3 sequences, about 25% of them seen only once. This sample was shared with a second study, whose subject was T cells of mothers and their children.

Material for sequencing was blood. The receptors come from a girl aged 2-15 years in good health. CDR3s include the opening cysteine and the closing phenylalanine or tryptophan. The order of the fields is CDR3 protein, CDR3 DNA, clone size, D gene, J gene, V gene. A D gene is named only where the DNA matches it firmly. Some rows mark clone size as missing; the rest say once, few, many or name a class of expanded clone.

CASSFVGGVSYNEQFF	TGTGCCAGCAGCTTTGTGGGGGGGGTGTCCTACAATGAGCAGTTCTTC	few	TRBD2	TRBJ2-1	TRBV7-8
CASTGEAKNIQYF	TGCGCCAGTACAGGGGAGGCCAAAAACATTCAGTACTTC	few	TRBD1	TRBJ2-4	TRBV5-1
CASSVDWVDSGLGSEAFF	TGTGCCAGCAGCGTAGATTGGGTGGATTCAGGGCTTGGTTCTGAAGCTTTCTTT	few	-	TRBJ1-1	TRBV9
CAISESRPSSEQYF	TGTGCCATCAGTGAGTCGAGACCCTCGAGCGAGCAGTACTTC	-	-	TRBJ2-7	TRBV10-3
CASSPPTGDLNNEQFF	TGTGCCAGCTCACCACCGACAGGGGACCTTAACAATGAGCAGTTCTTC	few	TRBD1	TRBJ2-1	TRBV18
CASSSQGWSTPSSGNTIYF	TGCGCCAGCAGCTCCCAAGGTTGGAGTACCCCATCCTCTGGAAACACCATATATTTT	-	-	TRBJ1-3	TRBV5-1
CATSDFSTPRETVIPGELFF	TGTGCCACCAGTGACTTCTCTACCCCTCGGGAGACGGTGATTCCCGGGGAGCTGTTTTTT	few	-	TRBJ2-2	TRBV24-1
CASIYRGHGETQYF	TGTGCCAGCATTTACAGGGGGCACGGGGAGACCCAGTACTTC	few	TRBD1	TRBJ2-5	TRBV2
CASWGIDGYEQYF	TGTGCCAGCTGGGGGATTGACGGGTACGAGCAGTACTTC	few	-	TRBJ2-7	TRBV28
CASSTGQLMFEDTQYF	TGCGCCAGCAGCACCGGACAGCTGATGTTTGAAGATACGCAGTATTTT	-	-	TRBJ2-3	TRBV5-1
CASSQEMRAYNEQFF	TGCGCCAGCAGCCAAGAAATGAGGGCCTACAATGAGCAGTTCTTC	many	-	TRBJ2-1	TRBV4-1
CASSPGGGGNTIYF	TGTGCCAGCAGCCCAGGGGGCGGTGGAAACACCATATATTTT	-	TRBD1	TRBJ1-3	TRBV7-2
CSVLWKGDQDYGYTF	TGCAGCGTTCTCTGGAAGGGGGATCAGGACTATGGCTACACCTTC	-	-	TRBJ1-2	TRBV29-1
CACSQDQGLEQYF	TGCGCCTGCAGCCAAGATCAGGGCCTAGAGCAGTACTTC	-	-	TRBJ2-5	TRBV4-3
CASSFQGTGVVEQYF	TGTGCCAGCAGCTTTCAGGGGACAGGGGTAGTTGAGCAGTACTTC	few	TRBD1	TRBJ2-7	TRBV13
CSARDSGREGTNEQYF	TGCAGTGCTAGAGATTCAGGGCGGGAGGGCACGAACGAGCAGTACTTC	few	TRBD2	TRBJ2-7	TRBV20-1
CASAGGEETQYF	TGTGCCAGCGCGGGCGGGGAAGAGACCCAGTACTTC	-	-	TRBJ2-5	TRBV7-8
CASSQVVGSGGSGTQYF	TGCGCCAGCAGCCAAGTGGTGGGTAGCGGGGGGTCCGGGACCCAGTACTTC	-	TRBD2	TRBJ2-5	TRBV4-1